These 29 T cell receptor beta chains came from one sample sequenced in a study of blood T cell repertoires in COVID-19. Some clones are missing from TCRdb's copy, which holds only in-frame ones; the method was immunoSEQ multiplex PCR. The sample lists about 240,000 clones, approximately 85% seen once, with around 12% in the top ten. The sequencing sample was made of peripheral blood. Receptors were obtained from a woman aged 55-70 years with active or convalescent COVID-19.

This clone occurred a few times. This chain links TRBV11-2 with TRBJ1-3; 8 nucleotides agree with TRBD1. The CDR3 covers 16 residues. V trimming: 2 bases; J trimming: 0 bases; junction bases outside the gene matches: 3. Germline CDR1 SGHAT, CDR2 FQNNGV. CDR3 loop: CASSLYRGSSGNTIYF. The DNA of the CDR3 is TGTGCCAGCAGCTTATACAGGGGGAGCTCTGGAAACACCATATATTTT.

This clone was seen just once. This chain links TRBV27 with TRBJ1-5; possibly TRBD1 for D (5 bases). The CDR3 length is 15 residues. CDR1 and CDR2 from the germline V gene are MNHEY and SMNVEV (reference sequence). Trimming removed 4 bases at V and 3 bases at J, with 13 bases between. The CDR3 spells CASSWSGANNQPQHF. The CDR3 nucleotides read TGTGCCAGCAGTTGGAGCGGGGCAAACAATCAGCCCCAGCATTTT.

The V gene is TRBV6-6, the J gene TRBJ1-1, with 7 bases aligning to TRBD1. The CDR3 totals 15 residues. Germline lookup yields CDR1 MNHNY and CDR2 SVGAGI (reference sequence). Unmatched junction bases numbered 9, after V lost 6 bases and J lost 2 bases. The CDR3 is CASRLVQGPNTEAFF. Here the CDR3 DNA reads TGTGCCAGCAGACTCGTACAGGGGCCAAACACTGAAGCTTTCTTT.

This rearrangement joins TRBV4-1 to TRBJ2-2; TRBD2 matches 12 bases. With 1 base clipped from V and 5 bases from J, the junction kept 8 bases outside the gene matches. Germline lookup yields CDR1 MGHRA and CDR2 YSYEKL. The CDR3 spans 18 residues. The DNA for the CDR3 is TGCGCCAGCAGCCAAGCCGGCGGTACTAGCGGGGGGACCGGGGAGCTGTTTTTT. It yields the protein CASSQAGGTSGGTGELFF.

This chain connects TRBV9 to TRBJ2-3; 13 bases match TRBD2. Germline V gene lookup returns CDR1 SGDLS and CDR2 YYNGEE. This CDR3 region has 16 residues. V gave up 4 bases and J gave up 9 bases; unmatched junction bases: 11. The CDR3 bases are TGTGCCAGCAGCCTTGGACTAGCGGGGGCCCCGATCACGCAGTATTTT. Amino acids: CASSLGLAGAPITQYF.

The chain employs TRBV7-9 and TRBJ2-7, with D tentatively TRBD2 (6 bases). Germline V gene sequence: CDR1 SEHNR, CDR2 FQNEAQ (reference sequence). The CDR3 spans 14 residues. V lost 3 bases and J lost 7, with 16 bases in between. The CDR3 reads CASSLGGDEGEQYF. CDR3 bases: TGTGCCAGCAGCTTGGGCGGGGATGAGGGGGAGCAGTACTTC.

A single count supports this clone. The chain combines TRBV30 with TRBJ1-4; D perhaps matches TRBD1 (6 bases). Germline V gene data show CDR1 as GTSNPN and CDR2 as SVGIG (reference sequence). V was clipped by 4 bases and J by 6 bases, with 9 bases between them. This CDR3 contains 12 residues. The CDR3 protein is CAWTGVDEKLFF. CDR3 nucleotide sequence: TGTGCCTGGACAGGGGTCGATGAAAAACTGTTTTTT.

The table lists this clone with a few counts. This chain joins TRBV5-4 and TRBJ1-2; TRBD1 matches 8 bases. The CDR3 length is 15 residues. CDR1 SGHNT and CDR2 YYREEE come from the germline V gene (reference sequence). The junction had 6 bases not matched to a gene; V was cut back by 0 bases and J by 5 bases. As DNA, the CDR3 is TGTGCCAGCAGCTTGGCCTTTCGGACAGGGTATGGCTACACCTTC. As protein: CASSLAFRTGYGYTF.

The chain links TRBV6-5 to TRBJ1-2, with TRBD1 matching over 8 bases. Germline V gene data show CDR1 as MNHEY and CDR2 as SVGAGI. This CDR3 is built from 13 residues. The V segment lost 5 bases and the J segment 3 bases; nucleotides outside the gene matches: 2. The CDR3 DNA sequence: TGTGCCAGCAGTCAGACAGGGGACTATGGCTACACCTTC. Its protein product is CASSQTGDYGYTF.

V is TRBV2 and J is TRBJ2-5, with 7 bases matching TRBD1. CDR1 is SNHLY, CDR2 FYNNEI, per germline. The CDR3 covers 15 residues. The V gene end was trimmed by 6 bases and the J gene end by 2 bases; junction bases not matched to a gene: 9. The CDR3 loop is CASSDRQGTQETQYF. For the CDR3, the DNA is TGTGCCAGCAGCGACAGACAGGGAACTCAAGAGACCCAGTACTTC.

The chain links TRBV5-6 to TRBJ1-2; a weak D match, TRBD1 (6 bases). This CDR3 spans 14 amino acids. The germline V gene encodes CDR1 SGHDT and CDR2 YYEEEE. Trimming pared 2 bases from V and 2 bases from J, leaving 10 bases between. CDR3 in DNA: TGTGCCAGCAGCTTAGGGGACACCAACTATGGCTACACCTTC. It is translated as CASSLGDTNYGYTF.

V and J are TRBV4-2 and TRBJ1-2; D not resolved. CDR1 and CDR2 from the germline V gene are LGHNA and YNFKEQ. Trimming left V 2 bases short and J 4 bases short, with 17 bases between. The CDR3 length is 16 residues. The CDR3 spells CASSQLPEGSIYGYTF. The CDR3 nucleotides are TGTGCCAGCAGCCAACTACCCGAGGGCAGCATCTATGGCTACACCTTC.

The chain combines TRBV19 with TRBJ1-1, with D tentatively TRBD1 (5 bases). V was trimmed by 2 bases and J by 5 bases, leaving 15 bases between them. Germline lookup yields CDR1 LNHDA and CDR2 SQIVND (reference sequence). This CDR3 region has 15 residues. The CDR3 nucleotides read TGTGCCAGTAGTATATTAGACAGCGGAGGGACTGAAGCTTTCTTT. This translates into CASSILDSGGTEAFF. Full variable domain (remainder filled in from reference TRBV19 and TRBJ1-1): DGGITQSPKYLFRKEGQNVTLSCEQNLNHDAMYWYRQDPGQGLRLIYYSQIVNDFQKGDIAEGYSVSREKKESFPLTVTSAQKNPTAFYLCASSILDSGGTEAFFGQGTRLTVV.

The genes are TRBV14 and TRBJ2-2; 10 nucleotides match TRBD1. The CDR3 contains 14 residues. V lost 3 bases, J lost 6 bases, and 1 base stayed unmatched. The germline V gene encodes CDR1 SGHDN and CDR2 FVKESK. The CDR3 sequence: CASSQTGGPGELFF. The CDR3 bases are TGTGCCAGCAGCCAGACAGGGGGCCCCGGGGAGCTGTTTTTT.

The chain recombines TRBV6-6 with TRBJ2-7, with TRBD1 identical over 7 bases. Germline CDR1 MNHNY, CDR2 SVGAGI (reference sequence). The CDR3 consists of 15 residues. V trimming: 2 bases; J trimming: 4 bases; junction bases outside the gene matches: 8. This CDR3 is CASSYADRPGYEQYF. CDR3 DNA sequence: TGTGCCAGCAGTTACGCGGACAGGCCCGGGTACGAGCAGTACTTC.

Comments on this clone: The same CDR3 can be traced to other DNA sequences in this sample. The CDR3 sequence is CASSPPSGSTDTQYF. DNA for the CDR3: TGTGCCAGCTCACCACCGTCAGGGAGCACAGATACGCAGTATTTT. The chain combines TRBV18 with TRBJ2-3; the D gene is possibly TRBD1 (5 bases). With 0 bases removed from V and 0 bases from J, the gap between germline ends came to 7 bases. Germline-derived CDR1 and CDR2 are KGHSH and LQKENI. CDR3 length: 15 amino acids.

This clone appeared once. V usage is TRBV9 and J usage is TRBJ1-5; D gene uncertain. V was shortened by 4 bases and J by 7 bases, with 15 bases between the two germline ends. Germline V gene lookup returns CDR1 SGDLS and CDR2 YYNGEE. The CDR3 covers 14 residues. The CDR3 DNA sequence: TGTGCCAGCAGCCCTGGAGGTTTGCGGCAGCCCCAGCATTTT. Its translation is CASSPGGLRQPQHF.

The CDR3 loop is CASSPLYRADYGYTF. CDR3 DNA sequence: TGTGCCAGCAGCCCTTTATACAGGGCCGACTATGGCTACACCTTC. This chain connects TRBV3-1 (or the pseudogene TRBV3-2) to TRBJ1-2; D may be TRBD1 (6 bases). V gave up 4 bases and J gave up 3 bases, with 15 bases separating them. From germline, CDR1 is LGHDT and CDR2 YNNKEL (reference sequence). The CDR3 contains 15 residues.

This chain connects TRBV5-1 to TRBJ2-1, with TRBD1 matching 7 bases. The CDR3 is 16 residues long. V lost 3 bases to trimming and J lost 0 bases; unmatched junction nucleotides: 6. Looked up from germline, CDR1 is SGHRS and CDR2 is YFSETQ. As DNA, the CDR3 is TGCGCCAGCAGCTGGGGGACAGTCAGCTCCTACAATGAGCAGTTCTTC. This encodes CASSWGTVSSYNEQFF. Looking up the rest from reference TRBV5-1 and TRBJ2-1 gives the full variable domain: KAGVTQTPRYLIKTRGQQVTLSCSPISGHRSVSWYQQTPGQGLQFLFEYFSETQRNKGNFPGRFSGRQFSNSRSEMNVSTLELGDSALYLCASSWGTVSSYNEQFFGPGTRLTVL.

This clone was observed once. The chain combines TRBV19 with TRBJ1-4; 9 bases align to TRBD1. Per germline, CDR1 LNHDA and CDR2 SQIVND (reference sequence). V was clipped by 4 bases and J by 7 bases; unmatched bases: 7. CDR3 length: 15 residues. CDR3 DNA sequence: TGTGCCAGTAGTAGCGGGGACAGGGTTAGTGAAAAACTGTTTTTT. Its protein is CASSSGDRVSEKLFF.

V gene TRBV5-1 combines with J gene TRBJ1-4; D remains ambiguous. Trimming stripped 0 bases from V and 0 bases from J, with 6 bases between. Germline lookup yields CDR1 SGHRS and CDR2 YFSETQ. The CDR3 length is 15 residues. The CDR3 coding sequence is TGCGCCAGCAGCTTGGTGGGCTCAACTAATGAAAAACTGTTTTTT. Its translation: CASSLVGSTNEKLFF.

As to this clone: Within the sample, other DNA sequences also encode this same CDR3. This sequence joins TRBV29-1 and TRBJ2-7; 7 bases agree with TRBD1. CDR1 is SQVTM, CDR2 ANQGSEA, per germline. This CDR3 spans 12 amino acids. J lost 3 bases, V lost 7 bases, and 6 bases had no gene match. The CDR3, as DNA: TGCAGCGCCGGTCAGGGGGACTACGAGCAGTACTTC. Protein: CSAGQGDYEQYF.

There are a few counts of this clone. The CDR3 nucleotides read TGTGCCAGCAGTTACCGGGTGAATCAGCCCCAGCATTTT. Translated, it gives CASSYRVNQPQHF. The V and J genes are TRBV6-5 and TRBJ1-5; no definite D call. The CDR3 is 13 residues long. V gave up 2 bases and J gave up 4 bases, with 6 bases separating them. Per the germline V gene, CDR1 is MNHEY and CDR2 is SVGAGI.

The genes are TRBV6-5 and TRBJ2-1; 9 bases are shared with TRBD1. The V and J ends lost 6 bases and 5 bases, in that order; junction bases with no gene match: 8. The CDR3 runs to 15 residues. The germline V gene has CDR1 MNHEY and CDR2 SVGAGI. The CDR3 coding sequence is TGTGCCAGCAGGCTGGACAGGGGAAGGGACAATGAGCAGTTCTTC. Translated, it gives CASRLDRGRDNEQFF.

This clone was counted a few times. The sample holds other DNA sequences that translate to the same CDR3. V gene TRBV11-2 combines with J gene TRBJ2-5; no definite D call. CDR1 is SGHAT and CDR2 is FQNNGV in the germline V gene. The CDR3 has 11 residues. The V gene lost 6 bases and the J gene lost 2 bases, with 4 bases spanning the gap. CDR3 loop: CASSSQETQYF. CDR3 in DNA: TGTGCCAGCAGTTCACAAGAGACCCAGTACTTC.

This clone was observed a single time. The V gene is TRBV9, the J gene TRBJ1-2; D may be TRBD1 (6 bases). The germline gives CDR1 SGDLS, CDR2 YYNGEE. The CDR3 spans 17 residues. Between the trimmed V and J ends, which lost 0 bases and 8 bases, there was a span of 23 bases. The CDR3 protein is CASSVAGFFTGIEGYTF. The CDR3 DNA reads TGTGCCAGCAGCGTAGCCGGTTTTTTTACAGGGATTGAGGGCTACACCTTC.

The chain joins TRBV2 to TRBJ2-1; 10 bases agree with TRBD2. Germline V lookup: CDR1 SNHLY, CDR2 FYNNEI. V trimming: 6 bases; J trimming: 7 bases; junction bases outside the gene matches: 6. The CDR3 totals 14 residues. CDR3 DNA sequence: TGTGCCAGCAGCAAACCGGGACTAGCGAATGAGCAGTTCTTC. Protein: CASSKPGLANEQFF.

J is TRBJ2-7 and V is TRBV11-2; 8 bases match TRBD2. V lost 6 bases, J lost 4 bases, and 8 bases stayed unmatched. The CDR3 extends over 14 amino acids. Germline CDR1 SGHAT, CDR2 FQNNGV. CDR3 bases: TGTGCCAGCAGTCCGAGCGGGGGACCGTACGAGCAGTACTTC. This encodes CASSPSGGPYEQYF.

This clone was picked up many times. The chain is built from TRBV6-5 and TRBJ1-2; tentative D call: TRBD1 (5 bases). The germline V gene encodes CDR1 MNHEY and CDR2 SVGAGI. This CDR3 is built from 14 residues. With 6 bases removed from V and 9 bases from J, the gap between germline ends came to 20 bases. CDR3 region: CASSATHRRRSYTF. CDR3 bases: TGTGCCAGCAGCGCCACCCACAGGCGTCGGAGCTACACCTTC.